A selection of T cell receptor beta chains follows, all from one sample in a study of blood T cell repertoires in COVID-19. Clones were sequenced by immunoSEQ multiplex PCR, and TCRdb holds only the in-frame ones, with some missing. The sample shows about 120,000 clones, 75% to 85% of them seen only once. Sequencing was carried out using peripheral blood. Receptors were obtained from a man aged 40-50 years with active or convalescent COVID-19. The CDR3 runs from the conserved cysteine through the conserved F or W. D genes are given only for firm matches. A row's size may be missing; if present it is once, few, many or a size class.

D	size	V	J	DNA	CDR3
NA	NA	TRBV27	TRBJ2-7	TGTGCCAGCAGTACCCGAGTCGGCTACGAGCAGTACTTC	CASSTRVGYEQYF
NA	NA	TRBV6-5	TRBJ2-7	TGTGCCAGCAGTTCTCAGTTCTCCTACGAGCAGTACTTC	CASSSQFSYEQYF
TRBD1	once	TRBV7-9	TRBJ1-2	TGTGCCAGCAGCTCCAACAGGGGGCTTCGCGATGGCTACACCTTC	CASSSNRGLRDGYTF
NA	many	TRBV6-5	TRBJ1-4	TGTGCCAGCAGCCGGGACAACCAAGGGGAAAAACTGTTTTTT	CASSRDNQGEKLFF
NA	NA	TRBV9	TRBJ1-2	TGTGCCAGCAGCGTAGCGGGATATGGCTACACCTTC	CASSVAGYGYTF
NA	NA	TRBV30	TRBJ1-5	TGTGCCTGGAGCCGGTTCAGGGGAGTCGGCAATCAGCCCCAGCATTTT	CAWSRFRGVGNQPQHF
NA	once	TRBV21-1	TRBJ2-3	TGTGCCAGCAGCACGCCGGCAGGGGCGGACACAGATACGCAGTATTTT	CASSTPAGADTDTQYF
TRBD1	NA	TRBV7-8	TRBJ1-5	TGTGCCAGCAGCTTCGGGACAGCCCCTAATCAGCCCCAGCATTTT	CASSFGTAPNQPQHF
NA	once	TRBV7-2	TRBJ1-1	TGTGCCAGCAGCTTAGCGTTCGGGAACACTGAAGCTTTCTTT	CASSLAFGNTEAFF
NA	NA	TRBV6-6	TRBJ1-1	TGTGCCAGCAGTTCGACAGAGAACACTGAAGCTTTCTTT	CASSSTENTEAFF
NA	NA	TRBV11-3	TRBJ1-1	TGTGCCAGCAGCAAGATGGCGGCTGAAGCTTTCTTT	CASSKMAAEAFF
NA	NA	TRBV30	TRBJ2-2	TGTGCCTGGAGTGTCGGAGGTCCCACCGGGGAGCTGTTTTTT	CAWSVGGPTGELFF
NA	NA	TRBV4-3	TRBJ2-1	TGCGCCAGCAGCCAAGGACGGCTGTTGGAGAGTGATGAGCAGTTCTTC	CASSQGRLLESDEQFF
TRBD1	NA	TRBV19	TRBJ1-4	TGTGCCAGTAGTTCCAGGACAGGGCCGGAGGAAAAACTGTTTTTT	CASSSRTGPEEKLFF
NA	NA	TRBV28	TRBJ1-3	TGTGCCAGCAGTTTTTGGGGAGGGGCTGGAAACACCATATATTTT	CASSFWGGAGNTIYF
NA	NA	TRBV6-2/TRBV6-3	TRBJ1-2	TGTGCCAGCAGTTACGACTCTAACTATGGCTACACCTTC	CASSYDSNYGYTF
TRBD1	NA	TRBV4-1	TRBJ1-2	TGCGCCAGCAGCCAAGAGACAGGGCCTAACTATGGCTACACCTTC	CASSQETGPNYGYTF
TRBD2	NA	TRBV28	TRBJ2-1	TGTGCCAGCAGTTTAGCACTAGCGGGGGGGAGCTCCTACAATGAGCAGTTCTTC	CASSLALAGGSSYNEQFF
TRBD2	NA	TRBV10-3	TRBJ2-2	TGTGCCATCAGTGAGTCGCGGGGGACGAACACCGGGGAGCTGTTTTTT	CAISESRGTNTGELFF
TRBD1	NA	TRBV4-3	TRBJ2-5	TGCGCCAGCAGCCCGGCGAGGGGGCTAGAGACCCAGTACTTC	CASSPARGLETQYF
NA	NA	TRBV24-1	TRBJ1-5	TGTGCCACCAGTGGGCGGGGCAGCAATCAGCCCCAGCATTTT	CATSGRGSNQPQHF
TRBD1	NA	TRBV27	TRBJ1-3	TGTGCCAGCGCCTTGACAGGGGGCTCTGGAAACACCATATATTTT	CASALTGGSGNTIYF
NA	NA	TRBV25-1	TRBJ2-2	TGTGCCAGCAGAGGTACGGGCGGGGAGCTGTTTTTT	CASRGTGGELFF
TRBD1	NA	TRBV5-1	TRBJ2-5	TGCGCCAGCAGGTCGACAGGGGCCCCTCTCCAAGAGACCCAGTACTTC	CASRSTGAPLQETQYF
NA	few	TRBV29-1	TRBJ1-3	TGCAGCGTTGTGGGCGGGGGGGTTACTGGAAACACCATATATTTT	CSVVGGGVTGNTIYF
NA	few	TRBV30	TRBJ1-3	TGTGCCTGGAGAGGCAGGAACTCTGGAAACACCATATATTTT	CAWRGRNSGNTIYF
NA	NA	TRBV4-1	TRBJ1-1	TGCGCCAGCAGCCAAGATCCAGGGAACACTGAAGCTTTCTTT	CASSQDPGNTEAFF
NA	few	TRBV18	TRBJ1-5	TGTGCCAGCTCACCAGAACTTCGCCAGCCCCAGCATTTT	CASSPELRQPQHF
NA	NA	TRBV3-1/TRBV3-2	TRBJ2-7	TGTGCCAGCAGCCATGTCTTAGTTCCCTACGAGCAGTACTTC	CASSHVLVPYEQYF
TRBD1	NA	TRBV7-9	TRBJ1-3	TGTGCCAGCAGCTTATCTGGGACAGGGGGCTTTTCGGGAAACACCATATATTTT	CASSLSGTGGFSGNTIYF
NA	once	TRBV15	TRBJ2-7	TGTGCCACCAGCACAGGGTGGGAAGAGCAGTACTTC	CATSTGWEEQYF
TRBD2	NA	TRBV5-4	TRBJ2-1	TGTGCCAGCAGCCGGCGGGCGGGAGAGACAGATGAGCAGTTCTTC	CASSRRAGETDEQFF
TRBD1	NA	TRBV4-1	TRBJ1-1	TGCGCCAGCAGCCAAGAGGACAGGGCTCGAACTGAAGCTTTCTTT	CASSQEDRARTEAFF
NA	NA	TRBV7-3	TRBJ2-3	TGTGCCAGCAGCTCGGGACACCTGGATACGCAGTATTTT	CASSSGHLDTQYF
NA	NA	TRBV11-2	TRBJ1-2	TGTGCCAGCAGCTTAGCCGAGGCTACCAGAACTAACTATGGCTACACCTTC	CASSLAEATRTNYGYTF
NA	NA	TRBV27	TRBJ1-1	TGTGCCAGCCCACCTCTTCACATCCTCATGAACACTGAAGCTTTCTTT	CASPPLHILMNTEAFF
TRBD1	NA	TRBV30	TRBJ2-2	TGTGCCTGGACCAAAGGGGGACAGTATTCCGGGGAGCTGTTTTTT	CAWTKGGQYSGELFF
NA	NA	TRBV19	TRBJ2-3	TGTGCCAGTAGTCCCGGGGAAAATACGCAGTATTTT	CASSPGENTQYF
NA	NA	TRBV28	TRBJ2-7	TGTGCCAGCAAAGCTTTACCCTCCTACGAGCAGTACTTC	CASKALPSYEQYF
TRBD1	NA	TRBV12-3/TRBV12-4	TRBJ1-2	TGTGCCAGCAGTCTACAGGGGTCTAGTGGCTACACCTTC	CASSLQGSSGYTF
TRBD1	few	TRBV4-2	TRBJ1-2	TGTGCCAGCAGCCAAGCCTCCACGACAGGGACCCCCACCTTC	CASSQASTTGTPTF
NA	NA	TRBV6-1	TRBJ1-3	TGTGCCAGCAGTGAACTGGACACCTACTCTGGAAACACCATATATTTT	CASSELDTYSGNTIYF
TRBD2	few	TRBV5-1	TRBJ2-1	TGCGCCAGCAGGCCGGGACTAAACTACAATGAGCAGTTCTTC	CASRPGLNYNEQFF